Presented here are 9 T cell receptor beta chains from one specimen sequenced in a study of blood T cell repertoires in COVID-19 (dated by TCRdb to about 2020). Libraries were built with the immunoSEQ multiplex PCR assay. TCRdb re-hosts the immuneACCESS table, in-frame sequences only. Its copies lack some clones; in the studies checked, an unresolved V gene accounts for under half of them, and the cause for the rest is not known. This sample lists about 60,000 clones; 70% to 90% were detected once. The ten biggest clones cover approximately 3.4% of the sample. The specimen sequenced was peripheral blood. The source is a man aged 50 to 59 with active COVID-19.

A remark on this clone: Other DNA sequences in the sample encode the same CDR3. The rearrangement joins TRBV6-5 to TRBJ2-7, with 9 bases fitting TRBD1. The CDR3 covers 15 residues. In germline, CDR1 is MNHEY, CDR2 SVGAGI. The ends lost 0 bases at V and 2 bases at J; junction bases unmatched: 2. DNA for the CDR3: TGTGCCAGCAGTTACTCGGACAGGGGACCCTACGAGCAGTACTTC. Its protein product is CASSYSDRGPYEQYF.

V and J are TRBV6-6 and TRBJ2-1; 7 positions match TRBD2. The junction had 4 bases not matched to a gene; V was cut back by 0 bases and J by 8 bases. This CDR3 comprises 14 residues. Germline assignment: CDR1 MNHNY and CDR2 SVGAGI (reference sequence). As DNA, the CDR3 is TGTGCCAGCAGTTACTCGCCTAGCGGAGATGAGCAGTTCTTC. Translated: CASSYSPSGDEQFF.

This clone was picked up one time. CDR3 in DNA: TGCGCCAGCAGCTCCGGGACAGCTCGCGAGACCCAGTACTTC. Translation gives CASSSGTARETQYF. The chain has TRBV5-1 and TRBJ2-5, with 7 bases fitting TRBD1. Trimming took 3 bases from V and 5 from J; bases not matched to a gene: 7. The CDR3 runs to 14 residues. Germline CDR1 reads SGHRS; CDR2 reads YFSETQ.

This clone was picked up a small number of times. The gene calls are TRBV18 and TRBJ2-1; D uncertain. CDR3 length: 12 residues. V was pared by 3 bases and J by 5 bases, with 5 bases between. CDR1 is KGHSH and CDR2 is LQKENI in the germline V gene. CDR3 region: CASSPADNEQFF. CDR3 nucleotide sequence: TGTGCCAGCTCACCGGCAGACAATGAGCAGTTCTTC.

The rearrangement links TRBV5-4 to TRBJ1-2, with D tentatively TRBD1 (6 bases). The ends were cut back, 4 bases at V and 4 bases at J, with 23 bases in the middle. Germline CDR1 SGHNT, CDR2 YYREEE (reference sequence). This CDR3 is 17 amino acids long. CDR3 nucleotides: TGTGCCAGCAGCCCGGGGTCAGGGGACGGACCCATCTATGGCTACACCTTC. Amino acids: CASSPGSGDGPIYGYTF.

This chain connects TRBV23-1 to TRBJ1-2; the match to TRBD1 covers 8 bases. TRBV23-1 is recorded as an ORF, its role being uncertain. The CDR3 covers 15 residues. Unmatched junction bases numbered 7, after V lost 3 bases and J lost 4 bases. DNA for the CDR3: TGCGCCAGCAGTCACAGACAGGGGCCTTCCTATGGCTACACCTTC. It is translated as CASSHRQGPSYGYTF.

V is TRBV19 and J is TRBJ2-5, with TRBD2 matching over 11 bases. The germline CDR1 and CDR2 sequences are LNHDA and SQIVND (reference sequence). The CDR3 loop spans 15 amino acids. The ends lost 8 bases at V and 5 bases at J; junction bases unmatched: 10. For the CDR3, the DNA is TGTGCCAGTGATAATAGCGGGGGGGCTATGGAGACCCAGTACTTC. Translated: CASDNSGGAMETQYF.

The CDR3 is CASSLLLGGAVYEQYF. The CDR3 DNA sequence: TGTGCCAGCAGCTTACTCCTTGGGGGGGCGGTTTACGAGCAGTACTTC. The gene calls are TRBV7-2 and TRBJ2-5, with D tentatively TRBD2 (7 bases). Judging by the DNA end, TRBJ2-7 fits better; the J call may be wrong. Looked up from germline, CDR1 is SGHTA and CDR2 is FQGNSA. This CDR3 spans 16 amino acids.

The chain couples TRBV2 to TRBJ2-3; tentative D call: TRBD1 (5 bases). Germline assignment: CDR1 SNHLY and CDR2 FYNNEI. CDR3 length: 14 residues. Trimming took off 4 bases at V and 2 bases at J, with 10 bases between the two ends. This CDR3 is CASSGDRYTDTQYF. CDR3 DNA: TGTGCCAGCAGTGGCGACAGATACACAGATACGCAGTATTTT.